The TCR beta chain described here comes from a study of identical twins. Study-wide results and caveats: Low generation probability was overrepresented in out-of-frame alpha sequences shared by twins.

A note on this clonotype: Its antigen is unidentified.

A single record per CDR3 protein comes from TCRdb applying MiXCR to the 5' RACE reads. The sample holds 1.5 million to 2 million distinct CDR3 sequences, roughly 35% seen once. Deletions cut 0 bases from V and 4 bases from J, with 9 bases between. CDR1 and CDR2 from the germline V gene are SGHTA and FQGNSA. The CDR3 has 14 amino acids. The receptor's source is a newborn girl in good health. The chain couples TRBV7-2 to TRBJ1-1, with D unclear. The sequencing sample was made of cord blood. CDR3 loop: CASSLAWAFTEAFF. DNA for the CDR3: TGTGCCAGCAGCTTAGCCTGGGCTTTCACTGAAGCTTTCTTT.